This T cell receptor (beta chain) emerged from a study of neoadjuvant anti-PD-1 for oral cavity cancer. Libraries were prepared by immunoSEQ multiplex PCR; TCRdb keeps only in-frame clonotypes and omits some of them. The data hold around 17,000 clones, with about 64% observed a single time. Remarks on this clone: Its antigen is unidentified.

V gave up 6 bases and J gave up 3 bases, with 11 bases separating them. The germline CDR1 and CDR2 sequences are MNHEY and SVGAGI. CDR3 length: 13 residues. General observations from the study: TCR analyses covered only three patients per response group.

The sample consisted of PBMCs, taken before nivolumab (anti-PD-1) treatment. V usage is TRBV6-5 and J usage is TRBJ2-5, with D hard to call. This sequence originates from a person aged 35 to 85 with oral cavity squamous cell carcinoma. As DNA, the CDR3 is TGTGCCAGCAGCAACTCGCCTAAAGAGACCCAGTACTTC. Protein sequence: CASSNSPKETQYF.